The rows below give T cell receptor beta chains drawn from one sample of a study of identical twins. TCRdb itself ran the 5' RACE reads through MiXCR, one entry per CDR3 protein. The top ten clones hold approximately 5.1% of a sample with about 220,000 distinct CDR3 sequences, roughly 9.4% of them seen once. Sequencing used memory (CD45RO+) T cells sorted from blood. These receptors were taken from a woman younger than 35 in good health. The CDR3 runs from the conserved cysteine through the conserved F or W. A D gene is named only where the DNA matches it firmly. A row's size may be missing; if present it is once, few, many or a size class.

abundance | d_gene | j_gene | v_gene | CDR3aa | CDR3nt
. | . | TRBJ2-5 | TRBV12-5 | CASGNSGTETQYF | TGTGCTAGTGGTAACTCAGGGACGGAGACCCAGTACTTC
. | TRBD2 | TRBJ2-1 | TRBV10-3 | CAISDLAGGAYNEQFF | TGTGCCATCAGTGACTTAGCGGGAGGCGCCTACAATGAGCAGTTCTTC
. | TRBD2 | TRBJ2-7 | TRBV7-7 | CASSPGRAYEQYF | TGTGCTAGCAGCCCGGGGAGGGCCTACGAGCAGTACTTC
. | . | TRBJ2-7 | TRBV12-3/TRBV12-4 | CASSLGAGVAYEQYF | TGTGCCAGCAGTTTAGGGGCAGGGGTGGCGTACGAGCAGTACTTC
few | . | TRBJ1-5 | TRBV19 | CASSIGRQAQHF | TGTGCCAGTAGTATTGGACGGCAGGCCCAGCATTTT
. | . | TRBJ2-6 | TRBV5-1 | CASTMTGGGANVLTF | TGCGCCAGCACCATGACGGGTGGCGGGGCCAACGTCCTGACTTTC
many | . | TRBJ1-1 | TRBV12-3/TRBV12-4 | CASSLGRDTEAFF | TGTGCCAGCAGTTTAGGTAGGGACACTGAAGCTTTCTTT
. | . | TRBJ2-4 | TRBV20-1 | CSAEEVDWDIQYF | TGCAGTGCGGAAGAAGTTGACTGGGACATTCAGTACTTC
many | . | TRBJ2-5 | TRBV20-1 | CSAGSSRAETQYF | TGCAGTGCTGGATCTTCAAGGGCGGAGACCCAGTACTTC
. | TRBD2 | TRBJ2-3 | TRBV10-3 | CAISGRRGTRDSNTDTQYF | TGTGCCATCAGTGGAAGAAGAGGGACTAGGGATAGTAACACAGATACGCAGTATTTT
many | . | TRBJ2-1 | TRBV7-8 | CASSLAGGGLSYNEQFF | TGTGCCAGCAGCTTAGCCGGCGGGGGCCTCTCCTACAATGAGCAGTTCTTC
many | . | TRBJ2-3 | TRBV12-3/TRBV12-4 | CASRIVSVDTQYF | TGTGCCAGCAGAATCGTTAGCGTAGATACGCAGTATTTT
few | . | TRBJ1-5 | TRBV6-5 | CASSLRSSNQPQHF | TGTGCCAGCAGTTTACGGAGTAGCAATCAGCCCCAGCATTTT
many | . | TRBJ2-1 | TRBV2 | CASSAGTPSYNEQFF | TGTGCCAGCAGTGCCGGGACACCTTCTTACAATGAGCAGTTCTTC
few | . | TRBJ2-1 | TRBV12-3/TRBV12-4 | CASGAFVGAGWNEQFF | TGTGCCAGCGGGGCCTTCGTGGGGGCAGGTTGGAATGAGCAGTTCTTC
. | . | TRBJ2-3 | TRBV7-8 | CASNFFSRDTRGTDTQYF | TGTGCCAGCAACTTCTTCTCCAGGGACACAAGAGGGACAGATACGCAGTATTTT
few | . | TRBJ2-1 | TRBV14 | CASSQDLEGTFYNEQFF | TGTGCCAGCAGCCAAGACTTGGAGGGGACCTTCTACAATGAGCAGTTCTTC
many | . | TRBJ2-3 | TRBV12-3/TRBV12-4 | CASSSVLSRGGASTDTQYF | TGTGCCAGCAGTTCCGTCCTATCAAGGGGTGGGGCTAGCACAGATACGCAGTATTTT
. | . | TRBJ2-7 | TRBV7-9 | CASSRDMYEQYF | TGTGCCAGCAGCAGGGACATGTACGAGCAGTACTTC
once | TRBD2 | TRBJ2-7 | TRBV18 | CASSLGTTTYEQYF | TGTGCCAGCTCATTGGGGACTACAACCTACGAGCAGTACTTC
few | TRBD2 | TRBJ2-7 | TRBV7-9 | CASSVTSGVGYEQYF | TGTGCCAGCAGCGTTACTAGCGGAGTCGGCTACGAGCAGTACTTC
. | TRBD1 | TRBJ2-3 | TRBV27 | CASRYGTGKRDTQYF | TGTGCCAGCAGATACGGGACAGGGAAACGAGATACGCAGTATTTT
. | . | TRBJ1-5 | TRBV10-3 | CAISLSENQPQHF | TGTGCCATCAGTCTAAGTGAAAATCAGCCCCAGCATTTT
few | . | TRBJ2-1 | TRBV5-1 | CASGRRSGPQNNEQFF | TGCGCCAGCGGGAGGAGAAGCGGGCCGCAGAACAATGAGCAGTTCTTC
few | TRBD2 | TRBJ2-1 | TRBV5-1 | CASSLANGLGHEQFF | TGCGCCAGCAGCTTGGCCAACGGACTAGGGCATGAGCAGTTCTTC
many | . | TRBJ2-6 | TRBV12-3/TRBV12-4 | CASSIVPAGANVLTF | TGTGCCAGCAGTATCGTCCCAGCTGGGGCCAACGTCCTGACTTTC
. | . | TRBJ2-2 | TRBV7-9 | CASSLDQSPGELFF | TGTGCCAGCAGCTTAGATCAGTCCCCCGGGGAGCTGTTTTTT
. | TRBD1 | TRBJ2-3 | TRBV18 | CASLHPGQGTDTQYF | TGTGCCAGCCTTCACCCGGGACAGGGAACAGATACGCAGTATTTT
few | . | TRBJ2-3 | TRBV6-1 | CASRPNWWEPPSTDTQYF | TGTGCCAGCAGACCAAACTGGTGGGAGCCACCTAGCACAGATACGCAGTATTTT
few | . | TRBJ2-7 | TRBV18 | CASSPTDRPYEQYF | TGTGCCAGCTCACCCACCGACAGACCCTACGAGCAGTACTTC